The entry below gives a single TCR beta chain sequence along with its context. Participant-reported clinical history was the basis for cohort assignment. The sample originates from a study of blood T cell repertoires in COVID-19. Study-wide context: Sites in the United States, Italy and Spain provided acute and convalescent COVID-19 samples. T cells, B-cell-depleted T cells, or PBMCs supplied cDNA or gDNA.

The germline CDR1 and CDR2 sequences are SGHTA and FQGNSA. The V gene lost 4 bases and the J gene lost 4 bases, with 13 bases spanning the gap. CDR3 length equals 14 residues. The method was immunoSEQ multiplex PCR; TCRdb's version includes in-frame clones alone and lacks a portion of them. The profile shows over 250,000 clones, roughly 86% of them singletons. Sequencing was done on a sample of PBMCs or T cells enriched from blood (not recorded which). The receptor's source is a woman in her 30s who had recovered from COVID-19. The chain joins TRBV7-2 to TRBJ2-5, with D perhaps TRBD2 (7 bases). CDR3 bases: TGTGCCAGCAGCTGGGGGGGGGCAGGAGAGACCCAGTACTTC. Protein product: CASSWGGAGETQYF.